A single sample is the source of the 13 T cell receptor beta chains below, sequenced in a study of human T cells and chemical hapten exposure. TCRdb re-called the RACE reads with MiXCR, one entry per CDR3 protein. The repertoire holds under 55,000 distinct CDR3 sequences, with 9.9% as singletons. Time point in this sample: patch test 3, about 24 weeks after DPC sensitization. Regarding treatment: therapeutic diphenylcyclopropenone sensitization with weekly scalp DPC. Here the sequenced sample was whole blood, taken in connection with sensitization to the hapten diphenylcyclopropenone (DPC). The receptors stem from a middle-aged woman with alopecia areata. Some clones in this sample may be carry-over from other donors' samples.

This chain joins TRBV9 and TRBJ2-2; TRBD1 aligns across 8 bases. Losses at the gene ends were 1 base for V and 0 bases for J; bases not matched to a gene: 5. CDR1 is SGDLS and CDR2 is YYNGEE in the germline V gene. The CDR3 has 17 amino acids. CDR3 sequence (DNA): TGTGCCAGCAGCGTATCTCAGGGGGCCCCGAACACCGGGGAGCTGTTTTTT. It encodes CASSVSQGAPNTGELFF.

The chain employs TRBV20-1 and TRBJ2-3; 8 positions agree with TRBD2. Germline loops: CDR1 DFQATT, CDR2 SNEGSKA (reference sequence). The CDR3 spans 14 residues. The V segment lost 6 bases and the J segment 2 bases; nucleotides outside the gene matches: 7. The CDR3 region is CSATGLVATDTQYF. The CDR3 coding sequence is TGCAGTGCAACGGGACTAGTGGCCACAGATACGCAGTATTTT.

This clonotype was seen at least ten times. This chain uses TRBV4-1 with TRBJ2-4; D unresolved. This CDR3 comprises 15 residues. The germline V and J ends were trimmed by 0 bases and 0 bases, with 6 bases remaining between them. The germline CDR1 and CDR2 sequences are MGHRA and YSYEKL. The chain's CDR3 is CASSQDSLAKNIQYF. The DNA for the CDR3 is TGCGCCAGCAGCCAAGATTCCTTAGCCAAAAACATTCAGTACTTC.

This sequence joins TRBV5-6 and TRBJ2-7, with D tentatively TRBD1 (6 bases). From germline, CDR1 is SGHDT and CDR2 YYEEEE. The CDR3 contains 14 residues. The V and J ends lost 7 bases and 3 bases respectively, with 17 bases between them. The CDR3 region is CASARTENLYEQYF. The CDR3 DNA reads TGTGCCAGCGCTCGGACAGAGAACCTCTACGAGCAGTACTTC.

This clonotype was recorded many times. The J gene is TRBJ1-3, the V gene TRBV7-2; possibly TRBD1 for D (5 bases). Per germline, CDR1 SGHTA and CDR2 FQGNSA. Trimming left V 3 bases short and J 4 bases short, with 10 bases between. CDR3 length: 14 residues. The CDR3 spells CASSFGGAGNTIYF. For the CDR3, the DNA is TGTGCCAGCAGCTTCGGAGGGGCCGGAAACACCATATATTTT. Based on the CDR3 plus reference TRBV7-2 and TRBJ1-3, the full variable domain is GAGVSQSPSNKVTEKGKDVELRCDPISGHTALYWYRQSLGQGLEFLIYFQGNSAPDKSGLPSDRFSAERTGGSVSTLTIQRTQQEDSAVYLCASSFGGAGNTIYFGEGSWLTVV.

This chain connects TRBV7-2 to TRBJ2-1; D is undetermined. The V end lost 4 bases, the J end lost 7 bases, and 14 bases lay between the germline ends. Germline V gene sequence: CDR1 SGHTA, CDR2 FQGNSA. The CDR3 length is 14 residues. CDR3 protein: CASSSYGLLNEQFF. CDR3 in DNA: TGTGCCAGCAGCTCCTACGGGCTCCTTAATGAGCAGTTCTTC.

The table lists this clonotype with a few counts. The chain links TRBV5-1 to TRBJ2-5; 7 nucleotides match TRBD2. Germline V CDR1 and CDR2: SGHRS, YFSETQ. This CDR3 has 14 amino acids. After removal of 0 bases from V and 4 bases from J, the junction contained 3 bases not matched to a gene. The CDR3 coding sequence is TGCGCCAGCAGCTTGGCTAGCGGCGGAGAGACCCAGTACTTC. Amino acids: CASSLASGGETQYF.

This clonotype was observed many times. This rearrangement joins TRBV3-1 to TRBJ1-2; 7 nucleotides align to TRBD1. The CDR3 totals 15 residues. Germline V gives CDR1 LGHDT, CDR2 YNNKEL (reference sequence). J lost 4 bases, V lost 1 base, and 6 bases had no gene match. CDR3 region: CASSQAGQLIYGYTF. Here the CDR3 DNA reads TGTGCCAGCAGCCAAGCGGGACAGTTGATCTATGGCTACACCTTC.

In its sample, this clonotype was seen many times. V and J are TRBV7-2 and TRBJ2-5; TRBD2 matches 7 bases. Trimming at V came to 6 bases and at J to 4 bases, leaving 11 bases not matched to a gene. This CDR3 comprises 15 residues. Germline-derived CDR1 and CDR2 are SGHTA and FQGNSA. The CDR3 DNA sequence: TGTGCCAGCAGAGGGGACCGTGGCGGGGGAGAGACCCAGTACTTC. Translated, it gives CASRGDRGGGETQYF.

The chain's CDR3 is CAWRGVAGNTIYF. The CDR3 DNA reads TGTGCCTGGAGAGGGGTGGCTGGAAACACCATATATTTT. The J gene is TRBJ1-3, the V gene TRBV30; perhaps TRBD1 as D (5 bases). With 3 bases removed from V and 2 bases from J, the gap between germline ends came to 8 bases. This CDR3 region has 13 residues. Germline V gene data show CDR1 as GTSNPN and CDR2 as SVGIG (reference sequence).

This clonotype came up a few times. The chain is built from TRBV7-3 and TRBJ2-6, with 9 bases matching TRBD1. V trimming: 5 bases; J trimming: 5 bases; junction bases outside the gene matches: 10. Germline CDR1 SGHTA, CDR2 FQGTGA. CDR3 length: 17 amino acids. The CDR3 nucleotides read TGTGCCAGCAGCCCTATAACCGGGACAGGGAGGGCCAACGTCCTGACTTTC. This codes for CASSPITGTGRANVLTF. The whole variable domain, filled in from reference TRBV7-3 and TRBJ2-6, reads GAGVSQTPSNKVTEKGKYVELRCDPISGHTALYWYRQSLGQGPEFLIYFQGTGAADDSGLPNDRFFAVRPEGSVSTLKIQRTERGDSAVYLCASSPITGTGRANVLTFGAGSRLTVL.

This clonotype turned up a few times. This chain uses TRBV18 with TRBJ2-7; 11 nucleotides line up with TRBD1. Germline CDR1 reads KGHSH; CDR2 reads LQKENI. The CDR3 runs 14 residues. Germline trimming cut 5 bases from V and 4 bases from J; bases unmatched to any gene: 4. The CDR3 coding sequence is TGTGCCAGCTCAAGGGACAGGGGGATATACGAGCAGTACTTC. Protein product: CASSRDRGIYEQYF. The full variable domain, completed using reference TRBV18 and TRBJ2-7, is NAGVMQNPRHLVRRRGQEARLRCSPMKGHSHVYWYRQLPEEGLKFMVYLQKENIIDESGMPKERFSAEFPKEGPSILRIQQVVRGDSAAYFCASSRDRGIYEQYFGPGTRLTVT.

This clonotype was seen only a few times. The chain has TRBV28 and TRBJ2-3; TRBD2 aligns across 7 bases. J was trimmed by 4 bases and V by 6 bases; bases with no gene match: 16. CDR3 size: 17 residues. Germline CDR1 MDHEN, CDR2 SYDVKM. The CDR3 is CASSVPWGRGGADTQYF. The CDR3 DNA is TGTGCCAGCAGCGTCCCCTGGGGTCGCGGGGGTGCAGATACGCAGTATTTT.